The clone carrying this T cell receptor (beta chain) turned up a few times. Its antigen remains unidentified. The source of the sample is a study of identical twins. The study's findings and limits: Twins' excess sharing was less marked for out-of-frame beta sequences.

The CDR3 is 12 amino acids. V lost 7 bases to trimming and J lost 3 bases; unmatched junction nucleotides: 2. CDR1 and CDR2 (germline): SGHAT, FQNNGV. MiXCR, applied by TCRdb to the 5' RACE reads, yields one record per CDR3 protein. This sample has around 960,000 distinct CDR3 sequences, with 10% to 15% found just once. The data also belong to a second study, concerning yellow fever vaccine responses in identical twins.

This TCR was recovered from a woman aged 18-29 years in good health. The V call is TRBV11-2, the J call TRBJ1-2, with TRBD1 matching 7 bases. Sequencing was performed on PBMCs. The CDR3 sequence is CASTGGYYGYTF. DNA for the CDR3: TGTGCCAGCACAGGGGGTTACTATGGCTACACCTTC.